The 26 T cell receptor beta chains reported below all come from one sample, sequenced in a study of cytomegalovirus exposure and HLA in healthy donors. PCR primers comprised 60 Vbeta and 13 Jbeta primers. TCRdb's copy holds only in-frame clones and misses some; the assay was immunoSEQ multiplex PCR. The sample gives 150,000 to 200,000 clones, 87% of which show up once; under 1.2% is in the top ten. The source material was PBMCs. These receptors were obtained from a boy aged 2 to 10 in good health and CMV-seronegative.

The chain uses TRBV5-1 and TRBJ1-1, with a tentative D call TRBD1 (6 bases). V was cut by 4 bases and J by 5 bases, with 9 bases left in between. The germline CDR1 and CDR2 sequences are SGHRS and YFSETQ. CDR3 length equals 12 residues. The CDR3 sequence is CASSPGHTEAFF. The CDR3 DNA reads TGCGCCAGCAGCCCGGGACATACTGAAGCTTTCTTT.

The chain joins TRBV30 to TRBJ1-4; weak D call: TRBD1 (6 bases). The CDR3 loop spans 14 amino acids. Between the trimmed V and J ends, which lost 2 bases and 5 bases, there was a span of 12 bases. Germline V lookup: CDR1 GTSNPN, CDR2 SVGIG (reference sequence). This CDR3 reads CAWSTQGWNEKLFF. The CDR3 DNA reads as TGTGCCTGGAGTACCCAGGGGTGGAATGAAAAACTGTTTTTT. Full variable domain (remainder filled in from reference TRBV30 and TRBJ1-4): SQTIHQWPATLVQPVGSPLSLECTVEGTSNPNLYWYRQAAGRGLQLLFYSVGIGQISSEVPQNLSASRPQDRQFILSSKKLLLSDSGFYLCAWSTQGWNEKLFFGSGTQLSVL.

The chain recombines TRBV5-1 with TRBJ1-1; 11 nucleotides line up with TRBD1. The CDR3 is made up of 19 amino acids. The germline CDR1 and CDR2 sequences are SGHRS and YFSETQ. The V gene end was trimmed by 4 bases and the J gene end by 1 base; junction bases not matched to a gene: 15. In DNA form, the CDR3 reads TGCGCCAGCAGCCGACATTCCGGGACAGGGGGAATTAGGAACACTGAAGCTTTCTTT. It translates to CASSRHSGTGGIRNTEAFF. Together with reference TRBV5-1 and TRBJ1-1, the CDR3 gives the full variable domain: KAGVTQTPRYLIKTRGQQVTLSCSPISGHRSVSWYQQTPGQGLQFLFEYFSETQRNKGNFPGRFSGRQFSNSRSEMNVSTLELGDSALYLCASSRHSGTGGIRNTEAFFGQGTRLTVV.

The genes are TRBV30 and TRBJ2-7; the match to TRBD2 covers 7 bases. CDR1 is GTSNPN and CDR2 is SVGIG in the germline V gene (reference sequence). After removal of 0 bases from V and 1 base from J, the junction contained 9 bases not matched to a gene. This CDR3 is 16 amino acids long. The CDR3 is CAWSVWASGHSYEQYF. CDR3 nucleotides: TGTGCCTGGAGTGTATGGGCTAGCGGCCATTCCTACGAGCAGTACTTC.

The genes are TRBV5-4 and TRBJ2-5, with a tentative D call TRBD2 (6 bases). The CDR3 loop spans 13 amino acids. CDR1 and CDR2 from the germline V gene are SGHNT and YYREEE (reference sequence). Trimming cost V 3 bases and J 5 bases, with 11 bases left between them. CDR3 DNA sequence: TGTGCCAGCAGCTCCCAGGCGGGGGAGACCCAGTACTTC. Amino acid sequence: CASSSQAGETQYF. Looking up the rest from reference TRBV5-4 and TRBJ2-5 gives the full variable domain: ETGVTQSPTHLIKTRGQQVTLRCSSQSGHNTVSWYQQALGQGPQFIFQYYREEENGRGNFPPRFSGLQFPNYSSELNVNALELDDSALYLCASSSQAGETQYFGPGTRLLVL.

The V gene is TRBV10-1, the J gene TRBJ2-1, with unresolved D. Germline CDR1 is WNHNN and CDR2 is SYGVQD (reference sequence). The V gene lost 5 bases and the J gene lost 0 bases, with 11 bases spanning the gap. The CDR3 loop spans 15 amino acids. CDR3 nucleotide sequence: TGCGCCAGCAGTCGAGGCCGACTCTCCTACAATGAGCAGTTCTTC. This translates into CASSRGRLSYNEQFF.

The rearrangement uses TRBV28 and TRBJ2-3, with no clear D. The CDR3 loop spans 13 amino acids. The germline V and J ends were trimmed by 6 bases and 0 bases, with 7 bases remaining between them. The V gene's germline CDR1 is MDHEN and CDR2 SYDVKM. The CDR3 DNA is TGTGCCAGCAGCCTCGTAAGCACAGATACGCAGTATTTT. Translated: CASSLVSTDTQYF.

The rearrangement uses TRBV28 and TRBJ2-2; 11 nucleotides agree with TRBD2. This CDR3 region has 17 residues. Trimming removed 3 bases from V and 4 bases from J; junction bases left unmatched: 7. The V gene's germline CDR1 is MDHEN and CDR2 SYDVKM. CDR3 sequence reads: CASSFFRLAGITGELFF. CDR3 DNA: TGTGCCAGCAGTTTCTTTCGACTAGCGGGAATCACCGGGGAGCTGTTTTTT.

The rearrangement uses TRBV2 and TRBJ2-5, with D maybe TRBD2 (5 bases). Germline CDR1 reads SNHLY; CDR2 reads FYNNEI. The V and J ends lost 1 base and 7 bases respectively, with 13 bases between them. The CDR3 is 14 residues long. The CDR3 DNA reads TGTGCCAGCAGTGAAGATAGGTCAAGCGGGACCCAGTACTTC. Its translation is CASSEDRSSGTQYF.

The DNA for the CDR3 is TGCGCCAGCACCGTCATAGCGGGGGGTGACAATGAGCAGTTCTTC. This codes for CASTVIAGGDNEQFF. The chain has TRBV5-1 and TRBJ2-1; 10 nucleotides align to TRBD2. The CDR3 is made up of 15 amino acids. J lost 5 bases, V lost 6 bases, and 8 bases had no gene match. From germline, CDR1 is SGHRS and CDR2 YFSETQ.

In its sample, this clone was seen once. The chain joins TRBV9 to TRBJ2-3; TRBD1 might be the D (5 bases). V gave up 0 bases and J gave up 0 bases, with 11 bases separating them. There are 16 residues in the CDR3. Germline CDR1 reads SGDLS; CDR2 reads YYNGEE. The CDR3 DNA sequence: TGTGCCAGCAGCGTAGCTAGGGGCCGTAGCACAGATACGCAGTATTTT. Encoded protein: CASSVARGRSTDTQYF.

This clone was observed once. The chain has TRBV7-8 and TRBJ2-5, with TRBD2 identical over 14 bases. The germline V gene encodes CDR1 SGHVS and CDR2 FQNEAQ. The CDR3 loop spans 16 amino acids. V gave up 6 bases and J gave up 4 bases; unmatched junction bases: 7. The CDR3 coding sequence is TGTGCCAGCAGACAGCACGGACTAGCGGGAGGAGAGACCCAGTACTTC. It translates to CASRQHGLAGGETQYF.

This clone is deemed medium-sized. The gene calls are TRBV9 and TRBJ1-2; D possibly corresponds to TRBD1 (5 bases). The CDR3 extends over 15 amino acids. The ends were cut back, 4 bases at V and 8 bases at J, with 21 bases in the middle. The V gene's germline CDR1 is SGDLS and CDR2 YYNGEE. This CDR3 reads CASSPYPGDGGGYTF. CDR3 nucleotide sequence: TGTGCCAGCAGCCCGTACCCGGGGGACGGAGGGGGCTACACCTTC.

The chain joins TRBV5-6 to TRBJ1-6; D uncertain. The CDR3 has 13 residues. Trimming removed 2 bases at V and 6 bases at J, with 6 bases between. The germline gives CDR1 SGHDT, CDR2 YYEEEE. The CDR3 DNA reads TGTGCCAGCAGCTTTGGGCGTAATTCACCCCTCCACTTT. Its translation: CASSFGRNSPLHF.

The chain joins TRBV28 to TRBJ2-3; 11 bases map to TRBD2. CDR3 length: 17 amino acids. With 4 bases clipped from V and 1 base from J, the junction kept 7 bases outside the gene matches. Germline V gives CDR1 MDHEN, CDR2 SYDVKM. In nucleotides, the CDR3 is TGTGCCAGCAGTTCCCCCACGGGACTAGCGGGCACAGATACGCAGTATTTT. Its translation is CASSSPTGLAGTDTQYF.

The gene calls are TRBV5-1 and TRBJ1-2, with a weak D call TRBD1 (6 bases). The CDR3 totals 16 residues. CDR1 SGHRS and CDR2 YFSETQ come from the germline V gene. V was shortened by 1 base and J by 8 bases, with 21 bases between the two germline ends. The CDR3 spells CASSLYSPAGEFGYTF. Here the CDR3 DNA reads TGCGCCAGCAGCTTGTATTCCCCCGCAGGGGAATTCGGCTACACCTTC.

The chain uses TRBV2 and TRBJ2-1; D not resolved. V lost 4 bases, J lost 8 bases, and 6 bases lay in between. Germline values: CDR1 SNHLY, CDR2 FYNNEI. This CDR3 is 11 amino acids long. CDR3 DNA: TGTGCCAGCAGTGGAGGTTATGAGCAGTTCTTC. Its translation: CASSGGYEQFF. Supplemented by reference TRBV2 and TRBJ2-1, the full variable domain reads EPEVTQTPSHQVTQMGQEVILRCVPISNHLYFYWYRQILGQKVEFLVSFYNNEISEKSEIFDDQFSVERPDGSNFTLKIRSTKLEDSAMYFCASSGGYEQFFGPGTRLTVL.

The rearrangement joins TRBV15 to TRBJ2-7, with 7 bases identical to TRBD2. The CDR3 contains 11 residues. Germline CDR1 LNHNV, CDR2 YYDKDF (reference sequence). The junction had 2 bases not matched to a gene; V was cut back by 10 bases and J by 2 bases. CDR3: CAIGRTYEQYF. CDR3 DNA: TGTGCCATCGGGAGGACCTACGAGCAGTACTTC.

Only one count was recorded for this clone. The CDR3 nucleotides read TGTGCCAGCAGCTTCGTCGGGTCGGCGGGGGCCCCTAACTATGGCTACACCTTC. Residues: CASSFVGSAGAPNYGYTF. The gene calls are TRBV5-5 and TRBJ1-2; D may be TRBD1 (6 bases). The germline CDR1 and CDR2 sequences are SGHKS and YYEKEE (reference sequence). V lost 2 bases, J lost 0 bases, and 20 bases lay in between. This CDR3 is built from 18 residues.

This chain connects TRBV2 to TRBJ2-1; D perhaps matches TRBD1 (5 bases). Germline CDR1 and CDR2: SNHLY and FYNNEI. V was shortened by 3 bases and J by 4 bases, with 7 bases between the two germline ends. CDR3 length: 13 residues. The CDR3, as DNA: TGTGCCAGCAGTGAGGGGCAGTACAATGAGCAGTTCTTC. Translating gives CASSEGQYNEQFF.

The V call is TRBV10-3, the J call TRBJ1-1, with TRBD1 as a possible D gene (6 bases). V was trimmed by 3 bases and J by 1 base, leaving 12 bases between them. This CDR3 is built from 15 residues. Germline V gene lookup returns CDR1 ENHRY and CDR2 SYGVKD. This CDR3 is CAISDRQGPNTEAFF. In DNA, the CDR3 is TGTGCCATCAGTGATAGGCAGGGGCCGAACACTGAAGCTTTCTTT.

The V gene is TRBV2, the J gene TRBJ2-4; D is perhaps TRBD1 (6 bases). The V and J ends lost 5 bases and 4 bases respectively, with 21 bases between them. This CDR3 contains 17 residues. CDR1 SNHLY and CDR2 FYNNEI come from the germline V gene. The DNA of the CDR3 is TGTGCCAGCAGTTTCCGTTCGACAGGAGCCCCGAAAAACATTCAGTACTTC. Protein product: CASSFRSTGAPKNIQYF.

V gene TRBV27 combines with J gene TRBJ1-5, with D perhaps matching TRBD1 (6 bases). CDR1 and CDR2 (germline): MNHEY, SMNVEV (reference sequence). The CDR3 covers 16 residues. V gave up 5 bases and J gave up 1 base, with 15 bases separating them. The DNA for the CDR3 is TGTGCCAGCAGTCTCCGGGGGGGGGCCAGCAATCAGCCCCAGCATTTT. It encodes CASSLRGGASNQPQHF.

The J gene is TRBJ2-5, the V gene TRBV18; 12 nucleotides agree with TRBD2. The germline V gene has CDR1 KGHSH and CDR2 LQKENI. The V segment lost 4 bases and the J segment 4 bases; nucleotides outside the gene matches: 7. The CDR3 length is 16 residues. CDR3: CASSRVPGLAGETQYF. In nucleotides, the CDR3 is TGTGCCAGCTCACGGGTTCCGGGACTAGCGGGAGAGACCCAGTACTTC.

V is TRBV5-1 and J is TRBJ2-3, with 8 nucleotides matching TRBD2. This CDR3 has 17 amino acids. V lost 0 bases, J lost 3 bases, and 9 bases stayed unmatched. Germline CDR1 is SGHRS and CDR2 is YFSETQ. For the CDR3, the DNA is TGCGCCAGCAGCTTGGTGACGGGAGGGCCAGGGACAGATACGCAGTATTTT. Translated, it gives CASSLVTGGPGTDTQYF.

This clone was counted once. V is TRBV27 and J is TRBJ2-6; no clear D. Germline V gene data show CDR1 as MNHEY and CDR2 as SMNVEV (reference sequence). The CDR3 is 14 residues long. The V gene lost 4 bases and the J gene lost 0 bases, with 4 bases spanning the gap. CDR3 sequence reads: CASSSVSGANVLTF. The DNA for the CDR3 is TGTGCCAGCAGTTCCGTCTCTGGGGCCAACGTCCTGACTTTC.